This T cell receptor (beta chain) was sequenced during a study of T cells after yellow fever vaccination. V was pared by 2 bases and J by 6 bases, with 4 bases of the junction left unmatched. The CDR3 covers 14 residues. Germline V gene lookup returns CDR1 MNHEY and CDR2 SMNVEV (reference sequence). TCRdb re-derived calls from the 5' RACE reads in MiXCR, one entry per CDR3 protein. Among about 340,000 distinct CDR3 sequences listed, 9.5% to 15% were seen once. The specimen comprised CD4+ T cells sorted from PBMCs, sampled 15 days after the yellow fever booster vaccination. The origin of this receptor is a man younger than 35 who received the YFV17D yellow fever vaccine. The V call is TRBV27, the J call TRBJ2-3; 8 bases are shared with TRBD1. For the CDR3, the DNA is TGTGCCAGCAGTTTAAGGACAGGGTCGGATACGCAGTATTTT. It encodes CASSLRTGSDTQYF.